This T cell receptor beta chain is from a study of control samples from healthy donors and cancer patients. The protocol was immunoSEQ multiplex PCR, while the TCRdb copy is restricted to in-frame clones and leaves out a portion. The table records over 50,000 clones, around 96% of them present only once. The sequenced sample consisted of blood. The clonotype originates from a woman aged 18-29 years in good health.

Here the CDR3 reads CAISEWGETQYF. The CDR3 bases are TGTGCCATCAGTGAGTGGGGTGAGACCCAGTACTTC. The chain combines TRBV10-3 with TRBJ2-5; D is uncertain. The CDR3 is 12 residues long. Germline CDR1 ENHRY, CDR2 SYGVKD. V gave up 1 base and J gave up 5 bases, with 5 bases separating them.